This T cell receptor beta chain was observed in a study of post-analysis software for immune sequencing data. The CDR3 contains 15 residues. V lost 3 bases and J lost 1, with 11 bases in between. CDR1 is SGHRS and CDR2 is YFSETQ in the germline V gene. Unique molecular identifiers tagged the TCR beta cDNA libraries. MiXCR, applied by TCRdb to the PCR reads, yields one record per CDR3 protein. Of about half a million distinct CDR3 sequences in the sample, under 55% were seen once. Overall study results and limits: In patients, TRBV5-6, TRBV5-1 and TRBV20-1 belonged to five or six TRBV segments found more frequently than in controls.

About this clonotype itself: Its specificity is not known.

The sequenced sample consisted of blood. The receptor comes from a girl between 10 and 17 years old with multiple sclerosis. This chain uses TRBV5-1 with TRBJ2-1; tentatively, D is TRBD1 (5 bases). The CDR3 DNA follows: TGCGCCAGCAGCTCCCAAGACAGTTCCTACAATGAGCAGTTCTTC. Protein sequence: CASSSQDSSYNEQFF.